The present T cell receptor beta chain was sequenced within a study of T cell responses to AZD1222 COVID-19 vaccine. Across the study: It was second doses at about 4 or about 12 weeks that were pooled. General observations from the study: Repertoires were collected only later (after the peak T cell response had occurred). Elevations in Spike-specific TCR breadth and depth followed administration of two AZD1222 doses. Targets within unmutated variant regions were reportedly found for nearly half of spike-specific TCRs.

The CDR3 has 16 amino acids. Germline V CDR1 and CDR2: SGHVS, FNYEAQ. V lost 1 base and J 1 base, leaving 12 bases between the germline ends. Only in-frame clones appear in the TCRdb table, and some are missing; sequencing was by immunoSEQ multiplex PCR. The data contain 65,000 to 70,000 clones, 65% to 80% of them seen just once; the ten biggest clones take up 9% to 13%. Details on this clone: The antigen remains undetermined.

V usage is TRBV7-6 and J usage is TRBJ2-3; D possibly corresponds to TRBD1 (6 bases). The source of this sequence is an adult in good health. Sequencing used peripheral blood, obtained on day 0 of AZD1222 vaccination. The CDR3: CASSLGGGGGTDTQYF. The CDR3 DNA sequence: TGTGCCAGCAGCTTAGGAGGGGGTGGCGGCACAGATACGCAGTATTTT.